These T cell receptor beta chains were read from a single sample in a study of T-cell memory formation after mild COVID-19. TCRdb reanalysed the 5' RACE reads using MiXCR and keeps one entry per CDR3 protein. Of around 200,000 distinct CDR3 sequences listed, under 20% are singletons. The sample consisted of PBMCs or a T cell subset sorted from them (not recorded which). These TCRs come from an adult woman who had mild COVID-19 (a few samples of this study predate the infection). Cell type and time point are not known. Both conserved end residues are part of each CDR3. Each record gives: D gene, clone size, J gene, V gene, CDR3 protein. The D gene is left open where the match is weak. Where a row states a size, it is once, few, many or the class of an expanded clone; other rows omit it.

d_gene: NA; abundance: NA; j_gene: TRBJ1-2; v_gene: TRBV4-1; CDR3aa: CASSQDQARRQGYTF
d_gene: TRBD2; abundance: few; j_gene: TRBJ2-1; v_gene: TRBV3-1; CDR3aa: CASTLAGGPHNEQFF
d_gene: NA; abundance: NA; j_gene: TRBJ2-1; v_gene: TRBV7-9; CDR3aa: CASSPNEQFF
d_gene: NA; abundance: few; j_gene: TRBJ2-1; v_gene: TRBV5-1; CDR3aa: CASSRGGQGLNNEQFF
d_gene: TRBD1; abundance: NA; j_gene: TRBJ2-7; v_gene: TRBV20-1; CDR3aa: CSARNPTGTVGDF
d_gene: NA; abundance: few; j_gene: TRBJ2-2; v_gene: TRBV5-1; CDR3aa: CASSLREDHTGELFF
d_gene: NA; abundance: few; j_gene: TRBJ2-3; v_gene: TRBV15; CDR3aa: CAPVEDPVPDTQYF
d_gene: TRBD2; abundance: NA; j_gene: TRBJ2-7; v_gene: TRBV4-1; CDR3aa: CASSQDSGRAYEQYF
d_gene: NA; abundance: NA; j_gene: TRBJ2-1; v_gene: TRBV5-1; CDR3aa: CASSPQGNKFF
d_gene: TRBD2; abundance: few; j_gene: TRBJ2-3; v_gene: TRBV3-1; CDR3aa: CASSQALGGRSTDTQYF
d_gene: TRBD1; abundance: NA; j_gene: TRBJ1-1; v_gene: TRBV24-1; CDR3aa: CATSDSGTGDTEAFF
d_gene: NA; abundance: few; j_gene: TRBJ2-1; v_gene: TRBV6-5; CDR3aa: CASRPRVYNEQFF
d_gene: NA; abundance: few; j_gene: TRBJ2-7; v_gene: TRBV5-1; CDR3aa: CASSLVLGHDYEQYF
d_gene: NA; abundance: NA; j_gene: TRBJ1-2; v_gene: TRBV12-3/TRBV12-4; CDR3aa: CASSISTRLNYGYTF
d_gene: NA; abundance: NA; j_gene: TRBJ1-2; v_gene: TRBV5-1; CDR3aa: CASSLAVLTASDGYTF
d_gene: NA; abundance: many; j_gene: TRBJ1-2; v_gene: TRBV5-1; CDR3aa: CASSASSGDGYTF
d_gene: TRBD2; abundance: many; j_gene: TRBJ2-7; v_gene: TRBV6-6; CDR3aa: CASSWTSGGQYEQYF
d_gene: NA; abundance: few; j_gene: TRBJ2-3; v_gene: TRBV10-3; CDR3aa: CAISQVTDTQYF
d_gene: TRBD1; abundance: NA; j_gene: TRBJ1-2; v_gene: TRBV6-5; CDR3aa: CASRLTGLFGYTF
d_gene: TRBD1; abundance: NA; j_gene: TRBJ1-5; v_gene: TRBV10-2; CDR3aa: CASQGGSNQPQHF
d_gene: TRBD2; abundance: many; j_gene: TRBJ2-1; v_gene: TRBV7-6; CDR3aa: CASSLHTGTSVYNEQFF
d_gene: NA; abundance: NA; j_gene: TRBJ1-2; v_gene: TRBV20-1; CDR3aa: CSARELRHGYTF
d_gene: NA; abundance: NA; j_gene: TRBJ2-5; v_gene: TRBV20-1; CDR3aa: CSAPGHQYQETQYF
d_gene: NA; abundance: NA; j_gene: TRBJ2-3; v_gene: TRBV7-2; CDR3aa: CASSSYPGETTDTQYF
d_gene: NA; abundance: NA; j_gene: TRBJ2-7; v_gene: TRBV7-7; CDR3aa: CASSLVIPPTSSYEQYF
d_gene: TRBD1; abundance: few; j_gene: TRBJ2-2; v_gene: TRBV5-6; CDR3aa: CASSPTFWGQANTGELFF
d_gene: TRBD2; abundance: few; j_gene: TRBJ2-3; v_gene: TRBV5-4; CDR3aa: CASRLAGGTTDTQYF
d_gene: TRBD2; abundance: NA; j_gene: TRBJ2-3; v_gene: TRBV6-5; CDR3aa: CASSYGTAGGTDTQYF
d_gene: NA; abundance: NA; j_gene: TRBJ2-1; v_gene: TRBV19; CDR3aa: CASSILHNEQFF
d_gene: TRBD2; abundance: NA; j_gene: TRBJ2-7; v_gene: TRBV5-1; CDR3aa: CASSAGTNLLSYEQYF
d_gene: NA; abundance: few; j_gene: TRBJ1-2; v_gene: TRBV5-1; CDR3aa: CASSLRAGEDGYTF
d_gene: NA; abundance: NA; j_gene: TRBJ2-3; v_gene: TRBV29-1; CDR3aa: CSVEEGRTDTQYF